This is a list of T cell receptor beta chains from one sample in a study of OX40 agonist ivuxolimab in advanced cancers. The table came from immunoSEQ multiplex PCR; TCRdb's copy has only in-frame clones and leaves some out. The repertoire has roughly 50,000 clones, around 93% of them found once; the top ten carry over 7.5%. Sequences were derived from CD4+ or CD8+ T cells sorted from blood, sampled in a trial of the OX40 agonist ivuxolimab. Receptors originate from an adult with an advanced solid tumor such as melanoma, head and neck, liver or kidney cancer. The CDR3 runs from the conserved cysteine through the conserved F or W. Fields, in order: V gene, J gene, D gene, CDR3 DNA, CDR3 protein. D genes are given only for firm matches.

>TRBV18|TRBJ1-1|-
TGTGCCAGCTTTACGACAGGACATCTATTTTCCATGAACACTGAAGCTTTCTTT
CASFTTGHLFSMNTEAFF
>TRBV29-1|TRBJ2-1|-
TGCAGCGTTGAAGCAGTGAATGAGCAGTTCTTC
CSVEAVNEQFF
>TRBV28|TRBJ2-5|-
TGTGCCAGCAGTTTAGAAACATACCGTGAAGAGACCCAGTACTTC
CASSLETYREETQYF
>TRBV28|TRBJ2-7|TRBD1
TGTGCCAGCAGTCCGGACAGGGAGGTAGACTACGAGCAGTACTTC
CASSPDREVDYEQYF
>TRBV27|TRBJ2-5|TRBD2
TGTGCCAGCAGTTTAAGTACTAGCGGACAAGAGACCCAGTACTTC
CASSLSTSGQETQYF
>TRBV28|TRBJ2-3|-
TGTGCCAGCAGTTTGGGGCTTCCCAGCACAGATACGCAGTATTTT
CASSLGLPSTDTQYF
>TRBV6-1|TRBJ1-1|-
TGTGCCAGCGAGGCCAGCACTGAAGCTTTCTTT
CASEASTEAFF
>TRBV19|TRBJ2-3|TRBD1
TGTGCCAGTAGACCGACAGGGGGTGGGATGGATACGCAGTATTTT
CASRPTGGGMDTQYF
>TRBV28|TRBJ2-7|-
TGTGCCAGCAGTCACCCCCCCCCTACAGGGTACGGGCAGTACTTC
CASSHPPPTGYGQYF
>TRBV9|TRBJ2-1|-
TGTGCCAGCAGCGCGAAGGGACTGCTCGATGAGCAGTTCTTC
CASSAKGLLDEQFF
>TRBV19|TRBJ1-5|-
TGTGCCAGTAGTATAGGGGCGCGAAGCAATCAGCCCCAGCATTTT
CASSIGARSNQPQHF
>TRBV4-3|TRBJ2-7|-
TGCGCCAGCAGCCAAGATCTCACGGCCTTCAAGTACGAGCAGTACTTC
CASSQDLTAFKYEQYF